This T cell receptor (beta chain) appears in the sequencing data of a study of early T cells in non-severe SARS-CoV-2 infection. Study as a whole: Bulk RNA isolated from unsorted whole blood underwent sequencing; chains were not paired.

General observations from the study: VDJdb matches were skewed toward anti-spike CD8 T cell responses.

This clonotype was seen ten or more times. Antigen unknown. This CDR3 comprises 11 residues. Trimming took 3 bases from V and 5 from J, leaving 5 bases between them. Germline CDR1 reads DFQATT; CDR2 reads SNEGSKA (reference sequence). Unique molecular identifiers tagged individual cDNA molecules. Using its own MiXCR run on the 5' RACE reads, TCRdb lists one record per CDR3 protein. Among 60,000 to 70,000 distinct CDR3 sequences, less than 5% were seen once, and the ten largest hold approximately 5.4%. Input material: whole blood. This chain uses TRBV20-1 with TRBJ1-5; D may be TRBD1 (5 bases). This TCR derives from an adult who was a healthcare worker with PCR-confirmed SARS-CoV-2 infection or an uninfected control (not recorded which). CDR3 sequence: CSARGDQPQHF. CDR3 nucleotides: TGCAGTGCTAGGGGGGATCAGCCCCAGCATTTT.